This section outlines one T cell receptor (beta chain) sequence together with its context. No antigen is known for it. This specimen comes from a study of early stage breast cancer tumors. Study-wide background: The ER+/PR+/HER2- tumors included roughly 8 ductal and a handful of lobular carcinomas. Overall study results and limits: Comparing each tissue with blood distinguished tumor from normal in most of the 16 patients.

Generated by immunoSEQ multiplex PCR, the TCRdb table keeps only in-frame clones and is missing some. The sample lists about 38,000 clones; 74% were seen once. Trimming cost V 10 bases and J 8 bases; bases outside gene matches: 12. Per germline, CDR1 SNHLY and CDR2 FYNNEI. This CDR3 spans 15 amino acids. Input material: blood. This clonotype was sampled from a person between 55 and 69 years old with breast cancer. This rearrangement joins TRBV2 to TRBJ2-4, with 12 bases lining up with TRBD1. The CDR3 coding sequence is TGTGCCACCTCAATTCCGGGACAGGGGGCTGACATTCAGTACTTC. This sequence encodes CATSIPGQGADIQYF.